This entry concerns a single T cell receptor (beta chain). The time point is: after dendritic cell vaccination, including at tumor progression/relapse. Only patients with spare fresh-frozen tumor and over two years of follow-up were included. The primer mix had 60 V beta and 13 J beta primers. Data came from immunoSEQ multiplex PCR; TCRdb stores just in-frame clones and leaves some out. The sample holds over 80,000 clones; more than 80% are singletons and the top ten take approximately 2.1%. The data were obtained in a study of glioma-infiltrating T cells after dendritic cell vaccination. Overall study context: Patients received three intradermal dendritic cell vaccine injections at biweekly intervals.

Germline V gives CDR1 KGHSH, CDR2 LQKENI. V lost 3 bases, J lost 4 bases, and 10 bases lay in between. CDR3 length: 13 amino acids. This chain connects TRBV18 to TRBJ2-7; D is possibly TRBD1 (6 bases). The sequences come from blood, collected after dendritic cell vaccination. This clonotype was obtained from a human donor with glioblastoma. CDR3 bases: TGTGCCAGCTCACCTGGACAGCAATACGAGCAGTACGTC. This encodes CASSPGQQYEQYV.